This TCR beta chain emerged from a study of T cells in Graves' hyperthyroidism and ophthalmopathy. Study-level findings and limits: A model of 13 V-J features distinguished ophthalmopathy from stable hyperthyroidism. Blood also held most thyroid clonotypes expanded beyond 0.001.

There were TCR beta CDR3 regions amplified from RNA transcripts. Researchers ran a first-round RT-PCR on the TCR CDR3 using the HTBI primer set. TCRdb itself ran the multiplex PCR reads through MiXCR, one entry per CDR3 protein. The sample has around 300,000 distinct CDR3 sequences; approximately 23% are singletons. Each diagnosis drew on symptoms, thyroxine, TRAb, thyroid ultrasound and orbital computed tomography findings. The CDR3 runs 11 residues. The V segment lost 8 bases and the J segment 7 bases; nucleotides outside the gene matches: 0. Details on this clonotype: Its antigen is still unknown.

Sequenced sample: blood. The J gene is TRBJ2-1, the V gene TRBV12-3 or TRBV12-4; TRBD1 matches 9 bases. The origin of this receptor is a man in his thirties or forties with Graves' ophthalmopathy. The CDR3 bases are TGTGCCAGCGACAGGGGGAATGAGCAGTTCTTC. Translated: CASDRGNEQFF.